This TCR beta chain was identified during a study of cytomegalovirus exposure and HLA in healthy donors (dated 2017 in TCRdb). General notes on the study: In an earlier analysis of approximately 640 of the donors, less than 350 Gb of sequence data and 90 million to 120 million unique TCR beta sequences from about 179 million T cells were reported. The T cell repertoires of about 700 subjects were profiled by immunosequencing and related to cytomegalovirus serostatus. The number of donors typed differed by locus, with about 629-640 for A, B, C, DRB1 and DQB1, 522 for DQA1, 606 for DPA1, and approximately 470 for DPB1. Approximately 310 gigabases of sequencing data and 70 million to 100 million unique TCR sequences made up an early release that covered about 640 HLA-typed donors. High-throughput TCR immunosequencing, statistical association of individual TCRs with disease status, and machine learning were combined to predict cytomegalovirus infection status. HLA typing covered class I and class II loci at four-digit resolution. Donor age, sex, ethnicity and CMV serostatus were collected together with the repertoire data. Among roughly 400 genotyped donors of the cohort, an average of approximately 240,000 unique TCR beta nucleotide sequences was sequenced per donor, of which 15% to 20% were non-productive. The later analysis used no new phenotypic data to find candidate immune exposures, relying instead on TCR beta sequences and their occurrence across donors. Genome-wide SNP genotypes for about 60% of the roughly 670 donors were used in a later genetic analysis, which treated that subset as a discovery cohort. Four or five DR-DQ haplotypes were handled as single units for association and clustering, since linkage in the cohort was strong. A separate validation cohort of some 130 different subjects was used in addition to the 666-subject first cohort. A later analysis re-analyzed previously published TCR beta repertoires from 666 donors and added high-resolution HLA genotyping to study TCR occurrence patterns. The study was designed to test whether signatures of past pathogen exposure could be identified by cataloging public T cell receptors. In an earlier analysis of a few hundred of the donors, high-throughput TCR beta sequencing was used to judge whether each TCR beta V gene segment behaved as functional or pseudogenic. All discovery cohort repertoires had been generated on a single sequencing platform. Of the roughly 390 genotyped donors, approximately 80% were placed in the genetic ancestry cluster associated with self-reported Caucasian donors.

Library preparation employed the immunoSEQ multiplex PCR assay. For the multiplex PCR, a mixture combining 60 forward primers for TCR Vbeta segments and 13 reverse primers for TCR Jbeta segments was used. The CDR3 region of rearranged TCR beta genes was amplified from genomic DNA with a multiplex PCR assay. On the Illumina HiSeq System, the amplified TCR beta libraries were sequenced as 87-base-pair reads. Under the source paper's analysis protocol: A later analysis counted tens of millions of unique TCR beta chains across the approximately 700 repertoires, and 10 million to 11 million of these chains were shared by at least two donors. Raw reads were error-corrected and collapsed into unique sequences with a nearest-neighbor algorithm that merged closely related sequences to remove PCR and sequencing errors. To assign V, D and J gene segments, CDR3 sequences were aligned to IMGT reference sequences. For a sequence to be retained, a match of at least six nucleotides was required to both a V gene segment and a J gene segment. Rearrangements were called productive when the CDR3 lacked stop codons and stayed in frame with V and J; all others were non-productive. Following IMGT convention, CDR3 was defined as the stretch from the second conserved V-encoded cysteine up to the conserved J-encoded phenylalanine. In an earlier analysis of approximately 500 of the donors, sequences lacking an unambiguous match to a single V gene segment were excluded. In an earlier analysis of several hundred of the donors, V segments were called functional above 56.7% productive rearrangements and were called segregating when the between-donor standard deviation exceeded 5%. A statistical classification framework was built to diagnose cytomegalovirus status from the catalog of TCR beta chain sequences. V and J gene assignment, in a later analysis, came from comparing TCR nucleotide sequences with IMGT/GENE-DB human TR gene sequences. Using the TCRdist pipeline, a later analysis assigned CDR3 sequences along with most-parsimonious VDJ recombination scenarios. In a later analysis, each TCR beta chain was defined by its CDR3 amino acid sequence together with its V-gene family, and reads without a unique V-gene family were excluded. To address suspected cross-contamination and a sequencing artifact, a later analysis removed 550 to 750 highly shared, low-generation-probability nucleotide sequences. In a later analysis, a clonal expansion index was calculated for each public chain from normalized within-repertoire ranks of inferred template counts. In a later analysis, generation probabilities were computed using a VDJ recombination model fitted to out-of-frame rearrangements, and the results were checked against IGoR. In a later analysis, TCR-TCR, TCR-HLA and TCR-CMV co-occurrence was scored with hypergeometric tests, and a repertoire-size bias correction was applied to TCR pairs. A later analysis estimated false discovery rates by permuting HLA or CMV assignments 20 times. In a later analysis, co-occurring TCRs were grouped with DBSCAN, and TCRdist sequence similarity was added when clustering was performed within HLA-allele-positive subsets. For co-occurrence clustering, repertoires with fewer than 30,000 or more than 120,000 public chains were excluded, along with several repertoires with anomalous nucleotide sharing. TCRdb re-hosts the immuneACCESS table, in-frame sequences only. Its copies lack some clones; in the studies checked, an unresolved V gene accounts for under half of them, and the cause for the rest is not known. V and J calls and clone size are given by that table; D and trimming were obtained from the DNA. This sample gives about 200,000 clones in total; about 78% of them show up just once. Of the sample, about 2.8% falls within the top ten clones.

The cohort comprised some 730 healthy bone marrow donors. All cohort members were sampled while nominally healthy, although unrecorded immune exposures were likely present. The donor was CMV seronegative and belonged to the group of over 300 seronegative cohort members. Each donor provided a peripheral blood sample, and peripheral blood mononuclear cells were used for TCR beta sequencing. Genomic DNA was extracted from the blood cell samples with the Qiagen DNeasy Blood Extraction Kit. Reading the germline V gene (reference sequence) gives CDR1 SEHNR and CDR2 FQNEAQ. The CDR3 numbers 15 residues from cysteine through phenylalanine. Only the CDR3 region is kept as DNA, spanning 45 bases read in frame from base 1. Here is what the overall study found, with its caveats: According to a later genetic analysis, donors in an Asian-associated ancestry cluster had fewer N-insertions in productive TCRs than the approximately 690-donor mean. Most TCR sequences were observed very rarely across donors, whereas some public TCRs were present in many individuals. A cluster of highly shared sequence variants was judged likely to be a technical artifact of the sequencing pipeline. In a later analysis, HLA-associated TCR beta chains were found to be more clonally expanded and to have lower generation probabilities than equally common non-associated chains. In a later analysis, TCR association rates were found to vary across HLA loci, with the most associated TCRs seen for DRB1 alleles and the fewest for HLA-C alleles. A further reported finding was that TCR beta sequences accurately predicted the HLA-A and HLA-B alleles for most subjects in the first cohort. The cohort was sequenced for TCR beta chains only, and without alpha or paired-chain data the features that could be detected were limited. The only immune exposure information available for the cohort was CMV serostatus. According to a later analysis, most CMV-associated TCR beta chains appeared to be HLA-restricted, and the HLA associations seemed to be driven largely by CMV exposure. When HLA alleles, especially DR and DQ, strongly co-occurred, TCR associations were difficult to assign to individual alleles. In the study, about 150 TCR beta chains were listed as associated with cytomegalovirus. Presence/absence analyses assumed roughly uniform sequencing depth across donors, an assumption that may not hold. Because counts were too low, around 17 rarely observed V segments, including chromosome 9 orphons, were left out of the earlier analysis of about 500 of the donors. In an earlier analysis of 587 of the donors, most TCR beta V segments were observed in productive rearrangements about 87% or about 30% of the time, broadly matching IMGT annotations. Specific HLA alleles were associated with 18,000 or so TCR beta sequences at a false discovery rate of 0.05 in a later analysis. A few of the identified cytomegalovirus-associated TCR beta chains were confirmed in vitro to be specific for cytomegalovirus antigens. Because HLA typing was unavailable for some donors at each locus, only the typed subset was used in association tests. The authors suggested that the approach could potentially be extended to other disease states and immunological phenotypes. Because the 87-base-pair reads could not distinguish some IMGT-functional V segments, including TRBV6-2 and TRBV6-3, those segments were excluded. In a later genetic analysis, a missense DCLRE1C variant was associated with V-gene and J-gene trimming of TCR beta chains, and the association was replicated in an independent cohort. Correlated functional status among segregating V segments might reflect linkage disequilibrium, but an unknown experimental factor could not be ruled out. In a later analysis, several top co-occurrence clusters were reported to appear linked to parvovirus B19, influenza, CMV and Epstein-Barr virus. The classifier was reported to diagnose cytomegalovirus status with high specificity and sensitivity in both the original and validation cohorts.

In regard to this clone: Its binding antigen is unknown. At one end the junction does not follow the germline gene, possibly because of a read error.

The sequence links TRBV7-9 to TRBJ2-7; the D segment could be TRBD2, given 6 matching bases. Material for sequencing was PBMCs. The sequence was obtained from a woman aged 30 to 39 in good health and CMV-seronegative. DNA sequence: TGTTCCAGCAGCTTAGGGGAGCGGGCCTCCGACGAGCAGTACTTC. Its translation reads: CSSSLGERASDEQYF. This CDR3, with the reference TRBV7-9 and TRBJ2-7 proteins standing in past its ends, gives the full variable domain DTGVSQNPRHKITKRGQNVTFRCDPISEHNRLYWYRQTLGQGPEFLTYFQNEAQLEKSRLLSDRFSAERPKGSFSTLEIQRTEQGDSAMYLCSSSLGERASDEQYFGPGTRLTVT.